This TCR beta chain was documented in a study of beta chain features in type 1 diabetes (dated by TCRdb to the late 2010s). Some background on the complete study: Mean age, gender distribution, total cell number and subset yield did not differ between patients and healthy donors. A total of about 100,000,000 sorted cells were examined across all samples, and RNA yield correlated strongly with the number of cells per subset. In the study, TCRB repertoires of sorted circulating CD4+ T cell subsets from recently diagnosed type 1 diabetes patients were compared with those of matched healthy donors. Whereas all 30 or so donors provided naive and central memory subsets, regulatory and stem cell-like memory subsets were isolated from just 8 patients and roughly 8 healthy donors.

V is trimmed back by 2 bases and J by 8 bases, and the junction contains 8 bases that no gene match accounts for. Reading the germline V gene gives CDR1 KGHSH and CDR2 LQKENI. The CDR3 measures 15 amino acids from cysteine to phenylalanine. Kept here is only the CDR3 DNA, which spans 45 bases and is read in frame from base 1. The High Capacity cDNA Reverse Transcription Kit was used to reverse transcribe all of the isolated RNA, meaning that expressed TCRB transcripts were what got sequenced. Naive, central memory and regulatory T cell samples underwent deep immunoSEQ sequencing, averaging approximately 3.5 million total reads per sample. Sorted cells were lysed in RLT buffer and RNA was extracted with DNase-treated RNeasy Micro or Mini kits, depending on cell number. Each cell subset was processed on its own to prevent cross-contamination, while patient and healthy donor samples were processed together. The immunoSEQ multiplex PCR was used to amplify TCRB sequences from cDNA, generating 87-bp fragments that spanned the CDR3 region. Sequencing of the amplicons was performed on the Illumina HiSeq platform. For the original study's pipeline: PCR bias was computationally corrected using synthetic template baselines, reads within Hamming distance 2 were collapsed, and singletons that could not be merged were discarded. By aligning reads against IMGT, V, D and J genes, CDR3 length, and insertions or deletions at six rearrangement sites were assigned. Clonotype counts were normalized to sorted cell number within each subset before computing true diversity and Gini coefficients with the tcR R package. The overlap coefficient, calculated on TCRB nucleotide sequences, was used to quantify repertoire sharing. Out-of-frame TCRB sequences from naive cells were analyzed as a proxy for the pre-selection repertoire. Sourced from immuneACCESS, this table was stored by TCRdb with only in-frame sequences that have V and J called. A share of the clones is absent; for the studies checked, an unresolved V gene accounts for under half, and the remainder has no known explanation. V and J calls and clone size follow that table, whereas D and trimming were derived from the DNA. The sample contains 350,000 or so clones, roughly a fifth of them found a single time. The top ten clones comprise 0.035% to 0.055% of the sample.

From each donor, a single peripheral blood sample of approximately 110 mL on average was drawn into heparinised tubes. A BD FACSAria II was used to sort naive, central memory, regulatory and stem cell-like memory CD4+ T cells with a panel that included CD45RO, CCR7, CD25, CD127, CD95 and CD27. All sorted populations exceeded 95% purity. Right away, PBMCs were isolated by Lymphoprep density gradient centrifugation and were stained directly, with no culture step. To minimize batch effects, samples were stained and sorted in pairs, one healthy donor with one patient per experiment. This clone was counted between two and nine times. This clone's antigen is unknown. One base away there is no much larger clone; base qualities are not given. Points the paper makes about the study in general: Naive, central memory and regulatory TCRB repertoires appeared to be more alike among patients than among healthy donors. Shorter templates might be favored by PCR, yet because patient and control samples were amplified and corrected together, any such skew would affect both groups equally. A moderate but significant shortening of TCRB CDR3 length was observed in type 1 diabetes patients in all four CD4+ subsets. At VDJ recombination sites, patients with type 1 diabetes made fewer insertions and deleted more nucleotides, a pattern implying thymic rearrangement abnormalities. Only small numbers of individuals were included in the HLA sub-analyses, which left unresolved whether HLA type had any influence on TCRB rearrangement. Sequencing cDNA rather than genomic DNA could over-represent highly expressing activated cells, although activation and CD3 levels did not differ between groups.

Sequencing was performed on naive CD4+ T cells from blood. The sample's cell subset or site label is to be understood as: true naive CD4+ T cells. The TCR sequence derives from a woman younger than 30 in good health. This chain is built from TRBV18 and TRBJ2-1; 8 central bases correspond to TRBD2. The CDR3 region reads CASSPNTSGGDEQFF. The bases are TGTGCCAGCTCACCAAACACCAGCGGGGGCGATGAGCAGTTCTTC.